This T cell receptor beta chain was retrieved from a study of shared clonotypes between healthy human individuals. Study outcomes and limitations: Larger estimated richness was generally recorded for naive subsets relative to memory subsets. Although depth was large, rarefaction showed that sequencing of the sorted subsets was incomplete.

Generated by immunoSEQ multiplex PCR, the TCRdb table keeps only in-frame clones and is missing some. The data contain around 200,000 clones, approximately 92% of them seen just once; the ten biggest clones take up 0.065% to 0.07%. A note on this clone: What it binds is unknown.

Donors, without exception, were Caucasian adults residing in Nashville, Tennessee. Between the trimmed V and J ends, which lost 0 bases and 0 bases, there was a span of 12 bases. The germline V gene encodes CDR1 MNHEY and CDR2 SMNVEV (reference sequence). This CDR3 is 16 amino acids long. This TCR was sampled from a woman aged 25-40 years in good health. The chain uses TRBV27 and TRBJ2-7; D unclear. Sequenced input: naive CD4+ T cells sorted from blood. Stated subset: CD45RA+ positively selected. CDR3 residues: CASSLSPGSFSYEQYF. The CDR3, as DNA: TGTGCCAGCAGTTTATCGCCCGGGTCCTTCTCCTACGAGCAGTACTTC.